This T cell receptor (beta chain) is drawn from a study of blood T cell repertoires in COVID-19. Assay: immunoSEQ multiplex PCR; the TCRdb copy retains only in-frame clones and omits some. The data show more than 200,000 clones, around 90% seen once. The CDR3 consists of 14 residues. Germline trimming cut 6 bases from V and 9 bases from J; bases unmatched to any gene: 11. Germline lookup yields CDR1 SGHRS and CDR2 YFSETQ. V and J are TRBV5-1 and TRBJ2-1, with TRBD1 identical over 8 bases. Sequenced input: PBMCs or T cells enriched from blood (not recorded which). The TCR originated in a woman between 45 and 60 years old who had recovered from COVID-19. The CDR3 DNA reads TGCGCCAGCAACATGGACAGGGTTTTAGGTGAGCAGTTCTTC. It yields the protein CASNMDRVLGEQFF.